Each of the 32 T cell receptor beta chains below was sequenced from the same sample in a study of T cell repertoires in cytomegalovirus infection. No antigen has been identified for these receptors. TCRdb recomputed calls from the reads with MiXCR, one row per CDR3 protein. The sample shows about 220,000 distinct CDR3 sequences, around 40% of them seen only once. Sample: CD8+ T cells from cultured PBMCs, taken from culture after CMV antigen stimulation. These receptors all stem from a human donor in good health (CMV status not recorded). Some clones in this sample may be carry-over from other donors' samples.

This clonotype appeared a few times. This chain uses TRBV12-3 or TRBV12-4 with TRBJ1-4, with 10 bases identical to TRBD1. Trimming took 6 bases from V and 5 from J; bases not matched to a gene: 6. This CDR3 contains 15 residues. In nucleotides, the CDR3 is TGTGCCAGCAGATATATGGGACAGGGGAATGAAAAACTGTTTTTT. Translation: CASRYMGQGNEKLFF.

The chain combines TRBV27 with TRBJ1-2; 8 bases map to TRBD1. Germline values: CDR1 MNHEY, CDR2 SMNVEV (reference sequence). The V and J ends lost 2 bases and 7 bases, in that order; junction bases with no gene match: 6. The CDR3 is made up of 14 amino acids. CDR3 protein: CASSLRDRGSGYTF. The CDR3 DNA reads TGTGCCAGCAGTTTAAGAGACAGGGGTAGTGGCTACACCTTC.

To note about this clonotype: The conserved closing phenylalanine or tryptophan is absent in this CDR3, likely reflecting a read error. The chain couples TRBV4-1 to TRBJ1-2; D is unclear. Germline V CDR1 and CDR2: MGHRA, YSYEKL. CDR3 length: 18 residues. The V end lost 4 bases, the J end lost 6 bases, and 27 bases lay between the germline ends. CDR3 residues: CASSLLEWQTSTENGYTL. CDR3 DNA: TGCGCCAGCAGCCTCCTCGAGTGGCAGACTTCGACGGAAAATGGCTACACCTTA.

Comments on this clonotype: The junction departs from germline at one end; a sequencing error may be responsible. The V and J genes are TRBV4-1 and TRBJ1-2; TRBD1 aligns across 11 bases. The CDR3 contains 14 residues. Looked up from germline, CDR1 is MGHRA and CDR2 is YSYEKL. The chain's CDR3 is CASIGQGAINGYTF. The DNA for the CDR3 is TGTGCCAGCATAGGACAGGGGGCGATTAATGGCTACACCTTC.

The genes are TRBV7-4 and TRBJ2-1; D call uncertain. Germline V gene data show CDR1 as SGHVT and CDR2 as SQSDAQ. The CDR3 is 11 amino acids. V lost 6 bases and J 9 bases, leaving 9 bases between the germline ends. DNA of the CDR3: TGTGCCAGCAGTTCCTCGAGTGAGCAGTTCTTC. Translated: CASSSSSEQFF.

The rearrangement joins TRBV6-6 to TRBJ2-7; 7 nucleotides match TRBD1. With V trimmed by 2 bases and J by 4 bases, 2 bases remained unmatched. The CDR3 runs 13 residues. In germline, CDR1 is MNHNY, CDR2 SVGAGI (reference sequence). The CDR3 region has the DNA TGTGCCAGCAGTTACGCACAGGGGTACGAGCAGTACTTC. As protein: CASSYAQGYEQYF.

This clonotype was found a few times. This rearrangement joins TRBV7-9 to TRBJ1-2; no clear D. This CDR3 spans 14 amino acids. Looked up from germline, CDR1 is SEHNR and CDR2 is FQNEAQ (reference sequence). V dropped 5 bases and J dropped 3 bases, with 13 bases sitting between them. As DNA, the CDR3 is TGTGCCAGCAGCACCAGCCGGTTGGACTATGGCTACACCTTC. Amino acid sequence: CASSTSRLDYGYTF.

This clonotype occurred a few times. CDR3 loop: CSARGPSGRPYEQYF. The CDR3, as DNA: TGCAGTGCTAGAGGGCCTAGCGGGAGGCCCTACGAGCAGTACTTC. This chain uses TRBV20-1 with TRBJ2-7; 11 nucleotides line up with TRBD2. This CDR3 contains 15 residues. Germline assignment: CDR1 DFQATT and CDR2 SNEGSKA (reference sequence). With V trimmed by 1 base and J by 2 bases, 4 bases remained unmatched.

This chain connects TRBV29-1 to TRBJ2-3; D possibly matches TRBD1 or TRBD2 (5 bases each). The CDR3 covers 13 residues. Germline V gene sequence: CDR1 SQVTM, CDR2 ANQGSEA. V gave up 0 bases and J gave up 4 bases, with 8 bases separating them. CDR3 protein: CSVEDGGSDTQYF. In DNA form, the CDR3 reads TGCAGCGTTGAAGATGGGGGATCAGATACGCAGTATTTT.

Only a few counts were recorded for this clonotype. CDR3 protein: CASSSQGNLAKNIQYF. CDR3 DNA sequence: TGTGCCAGCAGCTCTCAGGGCAACCTAGCCAAAAACATTCAGTACTTC. The chain has TRBV7-9 and TRBJ2-4, with D possibly matching TRBD1 (5 bases). The CDR3 has 16 amino acids. Germline CDR1 and CDR2: SEHNR and FQNEAQ (reference sequence). Between the trimmed V and J ends, which lost 4 bases and 0 bases, there was a span of 13 bases.

Concerning this clonotype itself: A much larger clone differs by one base, so this may be a read error. The chain is built from TRBV7-6 and TRBJ1-1, with 7 nucleotides matching TRBD1. CDR1 is SGHVS and CDR2 is FNYEAQ in the germline V gene. The CDR3 spans 16 residues. The CDR3: CASSLIPDRDHTVAFF. The CDR3 DNA follows: TGTGCCAGCAGCTTAATCCCCGACAGGGATCACACTGTAGCTTTCTTT.

The chain links TRBV6-6 to TRBJ2-1, with no clear D. Germline values: CDR1 MNHNY, CDR2 SVGAGI (reference sequence). The CDR3 is 16 amino acids. V was trimmed by 0 bases and J by 5 bases, leaving 14 bases between them. For the CDR3, the DNA is TGTGCCAGCAGTTACTCGACGGGTGTCCCGAACAATGAGCAGTTCTTC. Amino acids: CASSYSTGVPNNEQFF.

This clonotype was detected a few times. This chain uses TRBV12-5 with TRBJ2-7; D uncertain. CDR3 length: 16 residues. Germline V gene data show CDR1 as LGHNT and CDR2 as FRNRAP. V lost 3 bases and J lost 4, with 19 bases in between. The chain's CDR3 is CASGFPAGPKEYEQYF. The CDR3 DNA reads TGTGCTAGTGGTTTCCCTGCCGGGCCTAAGGAATACGAGCAGTACTTC.

The chain uses TRBV7-6 and TRBJ2-7, with D perhaps being TRBD1 or TRBD2 (6 bases each). The CDR3 covers 15 residues. Germline lookup yields CDR1 SGHVS and CDR2 FNYEAQ. The germline V and J ends were trimmed by 2 bases and 6 bases, with 17 bases remaining between them. CDR3 loop: CASSLSGGPDGEQYF. The DNA of the CDR3 is TGTGCCAGCAGCTTATCTGGGGGGCCGGATGGCGAGCAGTACTTC.

The chain employs TRBV7-2 and TRBJ2-7, with 7 positions matching TRBD1. Per germline, CDR1 SGHTA and CDR2 FQGNSA. The V and J ends lost 8 bases and 4 bases, in that order; junction bases with no gene match: 14. The CDR3 consists of 15 residues. In DNA, the CDR3 is TGTGCCAGCGAGCCTCACGAGGGGGCTGGATACGAGCAGTACTTC. Protein: CASEPHEGAGYEQYF.

V and J are TRBV5-6 and TRBJ1-1, with TRBD1 matching 12 bases. J was trimmed by 0 bases and V by 4 bases; bases with no gene match: 16. CDR1 and CDR2 (germline): SGHDT, YYEEEE. The CDR3 is 20 residues long. The CDR3 loop reads CASSPTGTGGAPLMNTEAFF. The CDR3 DNA reads as TGTGCCAGCAGCCCGACCGGGACAGGGGGCGCACCTTTAATGAACACTGAAGCTTTCTTT.

The V call is TRBV5-1, the J call TRBJ2-1, with 9 bases matching TRBD2. The V gene end was trimmed by 0 bases and the J gene end by 6 bases; junction bases not matched to a gene: 10. The CDR3 runs 17 residues. Germline V gene data show CDR1 as SGHRS and CDR2 as YFSETQ. CDR3 DNA sequence: TGCGCCAGCAGCTTGGGGTTCGGGCGGGGGGGCTCCAATGAGCAGTTCTTC. It yields the protein CASSLGFGRGGSNEQFF.

The rearrangement joins TRBV10-3 to TRBJ2-3; no definite D call. Deletions cut 2 bases from V and 2 bases from J, with 8 bases between. This CDR3 spans 14 amino acids. CDR1 and CDR2 from the germline V gene are ENHRY and SYGVKD. Here the CDR3 DNA reads TGTGCCATCAGTGAGCCTGGAATCACAGATACGCAGTATTTT. It codes for CAISEPGITDTQYF.

The chain has TRBV30 and TRBJ1-1; D is perhaps TRBD1 (5 bases). The CDR3 consists of 14 residues. Trimming shortened V by 0 bases and J by 1 base, and 9 bases separated the two germline ends. Germline V gives CDR1 GTSNPN, CDR2 SVGIG (reference sequence). This CDR3 is CAWSVLGGNTEAFF. The CDR3, as DNA: TGTGCCTGGAGTGTACTGGGGGGGAACACTGAAGCTTTCTTT. Combining the CDR3 with reference TRBV30 and TRBJ1-1 gives the whole variable domain SQTIHQWPATLVQPVGSPLSLECTVEGTSNPNLYWYRQAAGRGLQLLFYSVGIGQISSEVPQNLSASRPQDRQFILSSKKLLLSDSGFYLCAWSVLGGNTEAFFGQGTRLTVV.

This chain links TRBV2 with TRBJ2-1; 10 nucleotides align to TRBD2. Germline V gene lookup returns CDR1 SNHLY and CDR2 FYNNEI. The CDR3 length is 14 residues. V was clipped by 5 bases and J by 3 bases; unmatched bases: 1. The CDR3 here is CASSTSGDYNEQFF. The CDR3 nucleotides are TGTGCCAGCAGTACTAGCGGGGACTACAATGAGCAGTTCTTC.

The genes are TRBV5-1 and TRBJ2-7; TRBD1 agrees at 7 bases. The CDR3 totals 17 residues. Germline trimming cut 3 bases from V and 4 bases from J; bases unmatched to any gene: 16. Germline CDR1 and CDR2: SGHRS and YFSETQ. This CDR3 is CASSSRTGTVSPYEQYF. The CDR3 region has the DNA TGCGCCAGCAGCTCACGTACCGGGACAGTTTCTCCTTACGAGCAGTACTTC.

This clonotype was observed a few times. The gene calls are TRBV7-6 and TRBJ2-7; D uncertain. The CDR3 runs 16 residues. V gave up 4 bases and J gave up 0 bases, with 16 bases separating them. CDR1 SGHVS and CDR2 FNYEAQ come from the germline V gene. CDR3 in amino acids: CASSSRLGDSSYEQYF. The CDR3 nucleotides read TGTGCCAGCAGCTCCCGTCTTGGGGATAGCTCCTACGAGCAGTACTTC.

This clonotype was found a few times. The rearrangement joins TRBV27 to TRBJ1-2; 7 bases fit TRBD1. Germline CDR1 MNHEY, CDR2 SMNVEV (reference sequence). This CDR3 region has 15 residues. V gave up 5 bases and J gave up 2 bases; unmatched junction bases: 8. The CDR3: CASSPSRTGNYGYTF. Here the CDR3 DNA reads TGTGCCAGCAGTCCCTCGCGGACAGGAAACTATGGCTACACCTTC.

The chain carries TRBV13 and TRBJ2-7; the D gene could be TRBD1 or TRBD2 (5 bases each). Germline loops: CDR1 PRHDT, CDR2 FYEKMQ (reference sequence). V was pared by 5 bases and J by 7 bases, with 18 bases between. The CDR3 spans 14 residues. In DNA form, the CDR3 reads TGTGCCAGCAGCCCCAACCCGGGACGTAAGGAGCAGTACTTC. Residues: CASSPNPGRKEQYF.

This clonotype has at least ten counts. J is TRBJ1-2 and V is TRBV7-6, with 8 bases matching TRBD1. The CDR3 sequence is 19 residues long. After removal of 2 bases from V and 1 base from J, the junction contained 15 bases not matched to a gene. From germline, CDR1 is SGHVS and CDR2 FNYEAQ. The CDR3 DNA follows: TGTGCCAGCAGCTTACCGCCCCGACAGGGGAGCATCCATAACTATGGCTACACCTTC. Translated: CASSLPPRQGSIHNYGYTF. Complete variable domain (other parts from reference TRBV7-6 and TRBJ1-2): GAGVSQSPRYKVTKRGQDVALRCDPISGHVSLYWYRQALGQGPEFLTYFNYEAQQDKSGLPNDRFSAERPEGSISTLTIQRTEQRDSAMYRCASSLPPRQGSIHNYGYTFGSGTRLTVV.

The chain employs TRBV7-9 and TRBJ2-7, with unresolved D. CDR3 length equals 13 residues. V lost 5 bases, J lost 3 bases, and 11 bases lay in between. Per germline, CDR1 SEHNR and CDR2 FQNEAQ (reference sequence). Here the CDR3 DNA reads TGTGCCAGCAGCGGGCAGCGCCACTACGAGCAGTACTTC. This sequence encodes CASSGQRHYEQYF.

The chain carries TRBV12-3 or TRBV12-4 and TRBJ2-3; no reliable D call. V lost 10 bases to trimming and J lost 4 bases, with 15 bases between them. The CDR3 sequence is 13 residues long. The CDR3 DNA sequence: TGTGCCAACAACTTCCCTAGGGCAGATACGCAGTATTTT. Translation gives CANNFPRADTQYF.

This clonotype was seen only a few times. The chain carries TRBV7-3 and TRBJ1-2; D is possibly TRBD1 (6 bases). The CDR3 has 14 amino acids. Germline CDR1 reads SGHTA; CDR2 reads FQGTGA. V was clipped by 4 bases and J by 4 bases, with 13 bases between them. The CDR3 DNA is TGTGCCAGCAGCTCCCACAGGGTTACCTATGGCTACACCTTC. Translated, it gives CASSSHRVTYGYTF.

The chain combines TRBV20-1 with TRBJ2-5; a possible D gene is TRBD2 (6 bases). This CDR3 spans 15 amino acids. The germline V and J ends were trimmed by 0 bases and 5 bases, with 16 bases remaining between them. CDR1 and CDR2 (germline): DFQATT, SNEGSKA (reference sequence). DNA for the CDR3: TGCAGTGCTAGAGATACCGCTCAAAGCGGGGAGACCCAGTACTTC. It is translated as CSARDTAQSGETQYF.

This clonotype showed up just a few times. The V gene is TRBV10-3, the J gene TRBJ2-2; D gene unclear. Looked up from germline, CDR1 is ENHRY and CDR2 is SYGVKD. This CDR3 contains 15 residues. The germline V and J ends were trimmed by 10 bases and 0 bases, with 15 bases remaining between them. As DNA, the CDR3 is TGTGCCACCCTTGGGGTTGGCACGAACACCGGGGAGCTGTTTTTT. Its protein product is CATLGVGTNTGELFF.

This sequence joins TRBV15 and TRBJ2-7; 13 nucleotides agree with TRBD2. This CDR3 contains 23 residues. The trim removed 8 bases at V and 0 bases at J, leaving 28 bases unmatched. Germline assignment: CDR1 LNHNV and CDR2 YYDKDF (reference sequence). DNA for the CDR3: TGTGCCACCTCCTCTACCAGACCTTCACTAGCGGGGGGGCGAGTTCCAAGCTCCTACGAGCAGTACTTC. As protein: CATSSTRPSLAGGRVPSSYEQYF.

This clonotype came up a few times. The chain is built from TRBV7-8 and TRBJ2-3; 7 bases are a match to TRBD2. V lost 5 bases to trimming and J lost 5 bases; unmatched junction nucleotides: 13. CDR1 SGHVS and CDR2 FQNEAQ come from the germline V gene. The CDR3 extends over 16 amino acids. CDR3 sequence (DNA): TGTGCCAGCAGCGCTAGAACGGGAGGATCCCAAGATACGCAGTATTTT. Translation: CASSARTGGSQDTQYF.